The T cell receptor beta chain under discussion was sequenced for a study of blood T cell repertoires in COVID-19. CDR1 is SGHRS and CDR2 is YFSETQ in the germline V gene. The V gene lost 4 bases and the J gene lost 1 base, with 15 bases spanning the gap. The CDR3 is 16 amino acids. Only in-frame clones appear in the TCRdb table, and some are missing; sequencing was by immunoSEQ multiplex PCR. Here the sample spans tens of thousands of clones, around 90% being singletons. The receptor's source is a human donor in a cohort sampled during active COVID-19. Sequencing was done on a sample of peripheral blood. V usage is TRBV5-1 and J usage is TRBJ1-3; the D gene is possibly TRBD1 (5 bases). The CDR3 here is CASSTNVGGSGNTIYF. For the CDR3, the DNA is TGCGCCAGCAGCACCAACGTCGGGGGATCTGGAAACACCATATATTTT.